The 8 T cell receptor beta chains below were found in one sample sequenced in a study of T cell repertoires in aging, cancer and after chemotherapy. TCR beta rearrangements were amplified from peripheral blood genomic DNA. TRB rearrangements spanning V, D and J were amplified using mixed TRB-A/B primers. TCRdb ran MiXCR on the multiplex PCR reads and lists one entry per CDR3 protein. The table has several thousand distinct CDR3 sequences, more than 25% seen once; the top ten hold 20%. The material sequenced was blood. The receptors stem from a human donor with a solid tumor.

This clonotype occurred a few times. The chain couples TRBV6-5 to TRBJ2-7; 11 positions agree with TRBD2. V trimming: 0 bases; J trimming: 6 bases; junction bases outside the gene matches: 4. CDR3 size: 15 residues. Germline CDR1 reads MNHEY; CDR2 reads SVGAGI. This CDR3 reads CASSYSKLAGAEQYF. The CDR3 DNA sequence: TGTGCCAGCAGTTACTCGAAACTAGCGGGAGCCGAGCAGTACTTC.

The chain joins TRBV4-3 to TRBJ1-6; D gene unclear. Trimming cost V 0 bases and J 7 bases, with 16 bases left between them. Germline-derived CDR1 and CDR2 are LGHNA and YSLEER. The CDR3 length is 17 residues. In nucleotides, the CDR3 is TGCGCCAGCAGCCAAGATTACGCGGGTCGACGAAATTCACCCCTCCACTTT. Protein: CASSQDYAGRRNSPLHF.

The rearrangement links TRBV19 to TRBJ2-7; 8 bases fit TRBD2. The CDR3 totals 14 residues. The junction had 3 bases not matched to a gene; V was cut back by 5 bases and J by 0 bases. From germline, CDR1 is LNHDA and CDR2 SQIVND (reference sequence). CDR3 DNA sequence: TGTGCCAGTAGTGCTACTAGCGGCTCCTACGAGCAGTACTTC. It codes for CASSATSGSYEQYF.

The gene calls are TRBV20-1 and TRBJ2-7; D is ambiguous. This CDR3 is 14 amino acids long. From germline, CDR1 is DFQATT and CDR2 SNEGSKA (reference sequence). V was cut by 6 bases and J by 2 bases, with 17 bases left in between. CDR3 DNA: TGCAGTGCCAGGTGGGGTCCGGGCGCCTACGAGCAGTACTTC. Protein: CSARWGPGAYEQYF.

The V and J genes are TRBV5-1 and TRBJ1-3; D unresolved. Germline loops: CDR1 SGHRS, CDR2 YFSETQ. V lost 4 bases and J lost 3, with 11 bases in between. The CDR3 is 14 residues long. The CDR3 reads CASSVDDGGNTIYF. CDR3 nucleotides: TGCGCCAGCAGCGTGGACGACGGTGGAAACACCATATATTTT. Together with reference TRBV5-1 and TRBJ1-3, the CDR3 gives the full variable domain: KAGVTQTPRYLIKTRGQQVTLSCSPISGHRSVSWYQQTPGQGLQFLFEYFSETQRNKGNFPGRFSGRQFSNSRSEMNVSTLELGDSALYLCASSVDDGGNTIYFGEGSWLTVV.

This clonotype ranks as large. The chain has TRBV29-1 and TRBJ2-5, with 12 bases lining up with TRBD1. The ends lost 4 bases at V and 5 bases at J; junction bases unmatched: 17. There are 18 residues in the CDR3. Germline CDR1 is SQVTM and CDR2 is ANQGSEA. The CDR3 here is CSVGTMEIGTGGRETQYF. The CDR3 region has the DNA TGCAGCGTTGGCACAATGGAAATTGGGACAGGGGGCAGGGAGACCCAGTACTTC.

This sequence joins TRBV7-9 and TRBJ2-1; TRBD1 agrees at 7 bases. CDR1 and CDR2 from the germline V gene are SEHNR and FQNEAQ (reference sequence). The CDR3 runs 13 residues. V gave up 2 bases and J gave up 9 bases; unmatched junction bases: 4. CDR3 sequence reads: CASSLSGDSEQFF. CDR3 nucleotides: TGTGCCAGCAGCTTATCCGGGGACAGTGAGCAGTTCTTC.

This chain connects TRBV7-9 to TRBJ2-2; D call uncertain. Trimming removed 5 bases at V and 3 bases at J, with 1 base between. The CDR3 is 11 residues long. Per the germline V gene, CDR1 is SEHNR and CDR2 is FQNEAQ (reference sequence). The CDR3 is CASSDTGELFF. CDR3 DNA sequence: TGTGCCAGCAGCGACACCGGGGAGCTGTTTTTT.